Listed below are T cell receptor beta chains from one sample, sequenced in a study of blood T cells in healthy people across ages. TCRdb recomputed calls from the 5' RACE reads with MiXCR, one row per CDR3 protein. Among about 1.7 million distinct CDR3 sequences, over 25% were seen once, and the ten largest hold 7.7%. The source material was blood. These receptors originate from a young woman in good health. The CDR3 runs from the conserved cysteine through the conserved F or W. The order of the fields is V gene, J gene, D gene, clone size, CDR3 protein, CDR3 DNA. A D gene is named only where the DNA matches it firmly. Some rows mark clone size as missing; the rest say once, few, many or name a class of expanded clone.

TRBV29-1	TRBJ2-5	TRBD2	-	CSVQRERETQYF	TGCAGCGTTCAGCGGGAAAGGGAGACACAGTACTTC
TRBV7-6	TRBJ2-1	TRBD2	many	CASSLIAGAGYNEQFF	TGTGCCAGCAGCCTCATTGCGGGAGCTGGTTACAATGAGCAGTTCTTC
TRBV12-3/TRBV12-4	TRBJ2-3	TRBD2	few	CASRVTTSRTQYF	TGTGCCAGCAGGGTGACGACTAGCCGAACGCAGTATTTT
TRBV11-2	TRBJ2-5	TRBD2	-	CASSDGLAGNQETQYF	TGTGCCAGCAGCGACGGACTAGCGGGGAACCAAGAGACCCAGTACTTC
TRBV7-9	TRBJ1-4	TRBD1	-	CASSSRDRASKRGNPTNEKLFF	TGTGCCAGCAGCTCCCGGGACAGGGCGTCAAAGAGGGGAAATCCAACTAATGAAAAACTGTTTTTT
TRBV20-1	TRBJ2-3	-	-	CSAKDHSTDAQYF	TGCAGTGCTAAGGATCACTCCACAGATGCGCAGTATTTT
TRBV20-1	TRBJ2-3	-	-	CGKQGLGDTQYF	TGTGGGAAACAAGGGCTGGGGGATACGCAGTATTTT
TRBV7-9	TRBJ2-6	TRBD1	few	CASSAQGARSGANVLTF	TGTGCCAGCAGCGCACAGGGGGCGAGATCTGGGGCCAACGTCCTGACTTTC
TRBV7-9	TRBJ2-7	TRBD2	few	CASSLAASQSPSYEQYF	TGTGCCAGCAGCCTAGCGGCCTCACAGTCTCCTTCGTACGAGCAGTACTTC
TRBV7-2	TRBJ1-2	-	-	CASGPSFRVEGYTF	TGTGCCAGCGGACCTTCGTTTCGGGTAGAAGGCTACACCTTC
TRBV20-1	TRBJ2-7	-	few	CSARDRADIRYEQYF	TGCAGTGCTAGAGACCGGGCCGATATACGCTACGAGCAGTACTTC
TRBV4-3	TRBJ2-1	TRBD2	few	CASSQDLAGPNNEQFF	TGCGCCAGCAGCCAAGACCTAGCGGGACCAAACAATGAGCAGTTCTTC
TRBV7-9	TRBJ2-5	TRBD2	-	CASRSPLRAGVKETQYF	TGTGCCAGCAGATCCCCGCTCCGAGCGGGGGTGAAAGAGACCCAGTACTTC
TRBV6-2/TRBV6-3	TRBJ2-1	-	few	CASIKSSGSYNEQFF	TGTGCCAGCATAAAGTCGAGCGGCTCCTACAATGAGCAGTTCTTC
TRBV2	TRBJ1-4	-	-	CASSDARDYNEKLFF	TGTGCCAGCAGTGACGCAAGGGATTATAATGAAAAACTGTTTTTT
TRBV6-1	TRBJ2-5	-	-	CASSEATGYQETQYF	TGTGCCAGCAGTGAAGCGACGGGGTACCAAGAGACCCAGTACTTC
TRBV6-4	TRBJ2-3	-	few	CASSGDLGDTQYF	TGTGCCAGCAGTGGGGACCTAGGGGATACGCAGTATTTT
TRBV7-2	TRBJ2-1	TRBD2	many	CASSLAGLIPKNEQFF	TGTGCCAGCAGCTTAGCGGGACTAATTCCCAAAAATGAGCAGTTCTTC
TRBV20-1	TRBJ2-5	TRBD2	-	CSATRGAGGQETQYF	TGCAGTGCCACCAGAGGAGCGGGGGGCCAAGAGACCCAGTACTTC
TRBV6-6	TRBJ2-5	-	many	CASRPGQSTETQYF	TGTGCCAGCAGACCCGGACAGTCGACGGAGACCCAGTACTTC
TRBV6-1	TRBJ2-5	-	many	CASSDPFSETQYF	TGTGCCAGCAGTGATCCCTTCAGCGAGACCCAGTACTTC
TRBV7-2	TRBJ1-5	-	-	CASSPSRTSNQPQHF	TGTGCCAGCAGCCCCAGCCGTACGAGCAATCAGCCCCAGCATTTT
TRBV9	TRBJ1-1	-	-	CASSEETENTEAFF	TGTGCCAGCAGCGAGGAGACAGAGAACACTGAAGCTTTCTTT
TRBV6-5	TRBJ2-7	-	-	CASSSRTATYEQYF	TGTGCCAGCAGTTCCCGGACGGCTACCTACGAGCAGTACTTC
TRBV12-3/TRBV12-4	TRBJ1-2	-	few	CASSLNPSRGYTF	TGTGCCAGCAGTTTAAACCCGAGTCGTGGCTACACCTTC
TRBV2	TRBJ2-1	TRBD2	-	CANIRSELAGDNEQFF	TGTGCCAACATACGCAGTGAGCTAGCGGGGGACAATGAGCAGTTCTTC
TRBV7-9	TRBJ2-7	-	-	CASSSSDSPLGYEQYF	TGTGCCAGCAGCTCATCGGACAGTCCTTTGGGCTACGAGCAGTACTTC
TRBV20-1	TRBJ1-6	TRBD1	-	CSAVDRANSPLHF	TGCAGTGCTGTCGACAGGGCTAATTCACCCCTCCACTTT
TRBV27	TRBJ2-7	TRBD2	many	CASSFHVSGSLYEQYF	TGTGCCAGCAGTTTTCATGTTAGCGGGAGCCTATACGAGCAGTACTTC
TRBV30	TRBJ2-5	-	-	CAWSVPGLWETQYF	TGTGCCTGGAGTGTACCAGGCCTTTGGGAGACCCAGTACTTC
TRBV6-1	TRBJ2-7	-	-	CASSEEVATILDYEQYF	TGTGCCAGCAGTGAAGAGGTAGCGACAATACTTGACTACGAGCAGTACTTC